These 18 T cell receptor beta chains were sequenced from one sample in a study of cytomegalovirus exposure and HLA in healthy donors. Researchers ran the PCR with 60 Vbeta and 13 Jbeta primers. This table comes from immunoSEQ multiplex PCR, and its TCRdb copy is limited to in-frame clones, with some not included. The sample includes 45,000 to 60,000 clones, roughly 73% of them seen just once. Sequenced sample: PBMCs. The source of these receptors is a man aged 18 to 30 in good health and CMV-seronegative.

The rearrangement uses TRBV6-1 and TRBJ1-1; no clear D. The germline gives CDR1 MNHNS, CDR2 SASEGT. V was shortened by 8 bases and J by 5 bases, with 9 bases between the two germline ends. The CDR3 runs to 11 residues. The CDR3 spells CASPRGTEAFF. CDR3 nucleotides: TGTGCCAGCCCTCGCGGTACTGAAGCTTTCTTT.

The rearrangement links TRBV7-8 to TRBJ1-3; D ambiguous. V was trimmed by 5 bases and J by 0 bases, leaving 11 bases between them. Looked up from germline, CDR1 is SGHVS and CDR2 is FQNEAQ. CDR3 length: 15 amino acids. The CDR3 coding sequence is TGTGCCAGCAGCCTTAGCTGGAGCTCTGGAAACACCATATATTTT. Translated, it gives CASSLSWSSGNTIYF.

This rearrangement joins TRBV6-5 to TRBJ1-2; 7 bases are shared with TRBD1. Germline lookup yields CDR1 MNHEY and CDR2 SVGAGI. This CDR3 is built from 14 residues. The V and J ends lost 4 bases and 6 bases, in that order; junction bases with no gene match: 8. The CDR3 coding sequence is TGTGCCAGCAGTTTAATCAGGGGGGATCATGGCTACACCTTC. Residues: CASSLIRGDHGYTF.

V usage is TRBV6-1 and J usage is TRBJ2-3; TRBD2 aligns across 12 bases. CDR1 and CDR2 from the germline V gene are MNHNS and SASEGT. The CDR3 length is 14 residues. Unmatched junction bases numbered 3, after V lost 10 bases and J lost 1 base. CDR3 region: CATRLAGGTDTQYF. The DNA of the CDR3 is TGTGCCACGAGACTAGCGGGAGGCACAGATACGCAGTATTTT.

The J gene is TRBJ1-1, the V gene TRBV30; 8 bases line up with TRBD1. Per the germline V gene, CDR1 is GTSNPN and CDR2 is SVGIG (reference sequence). The CDR3 totals 13 residues. J gave up 5 bases and V 3 bases, and 5 bases lay outside the gene matches. In DNA, the CDR3 is TGTGCCTGGAGAGGGACAGGTGCGACTGAAGCTTTCTTT. It is translated as CAWRGTGATEAFF.

The chain combines TRBV6-5 with TRBJ2-2; unclear D gene. Germline-derived CDR1 and CDR2 are MNHEY and SVGAGI. The CDR3 loop spans 13 amino acids. Trimming left V 5 bases short and J 5 bases short, with 9 bases between. CDR3 residues: CASSAPYTGELFF. For the CDR3, the DNA is TGTGCCAGCAGTGCGCCTTATACCGGGGAGCTGTTTTTT.

The gene calls are TRBV19 and TRBJ1-2; no firm D call. The CDR3 totals 14 residues. In germline, CDR1 is LNHDA, CDR2 SQIVND (reference sequence). The V end lost 5 bases, the J end lost 3 bases, and 13 bases lay between the germline ends. CDR3 protein: CASSSPGEYYGYTF. CDR3 nucleotide sequence: TGTGCCAGTAGTTCGCCGGGAGAATACTATGGCTACACCTTC.

This chain uses TRBV29-1 with TRBJ1-3; D ambiguous. The germline gives CDR1 SQVTM, CDR2 ANQGSEA. Trimming pared 1 base from V and 0 bases from J, leaving 10 bases between. The length of the CDR3 is 15 residues. CDR3 nucleotides: TGCAGCGTTGAAGTAGATAGCTACTCTGGAAACACCATATATTTT. Translated: CSVEVDSYSGNTIYF.

This chain uses TRBV5-1 with TRBJ1-3; the D gene is possibly TRBD1 (6 bases). Germline CDR1 SGHRS, CDR2 YFSETQ. This CDR3 has 14 amino acids. The germline V and J ends were trimmed by 5 bases and 0 bases, with 9 bases remaining between them. The CDR3 is CASRPGDSGNTIYF. As DNA, the CDR3 is TGCGCCAGCAGGCCAGGGGACTCTGGAAACACCATATATTTT.

This clone was recorded a few times. This chain connects TRBV5-4 to TRBJ1-5, with TRBD1 as a possible D gene (6 bases). The CDR3 spans 16 residues. Germline V gene lookup returns CDR1 SGHNT and CDR2 YYREEE (reference sequence). V lost 0 bases to trimming and J lost 2 bases, with 12 bases between them. The CDR3 is CASSLGGQSGNQPQHF. The CDR3 DNA follows: TGTGCCAGCAGCTTGGGAGGACAGTCTGGCAATCAGCCCCAGCATTTT.

The chain uses TRBV6-5 and TRBJ1-6; 7 nucleotides align to TRBD1. CDR1 and CDR2 (germline): MNHEY, SVGAGI. J was trimmed by 11 bases and V by 5 bases; bases with no gene match: 12. This CDR3 comprises 15 residues. The CDR3 DNA is TGTGCCAGCAGTGCCGACCAGGGGGTTGGTACACCCCTCCACTTT. Its protein product is CASSADQGVGTPLHF.

The genes are TRBV19 and TRBJ1-1, with no clear D. Trimming pared 1 base from V and 8 bases from J, leaving 8 bases between. CDR3 length: 12 amino acids. Germline CDR1 reads LNHDA; CDR2 reads SQIVND (reference sequence). In DNA form, the CDR3 reads TGTGCCAGTAGTATAGGCGTTTTGGAAGCTTTCTTT. This encodes CASSIGVLEAFF.

The chain employs TRBV7-2 and TRBJ2-6; 10 nucleotides align to TRBD1. The junction had 9 bases not matched to a gene; V was cut back by 6 bases and J by 1 base. Germline values: CDR1 SGHTA, CDR2 FQGNSA. This CDR3 comprises 18 residues. CDR3 sequence: CASRLAGQGISGANVLTF. CDR3 DNA: TGTGCCAGCAGACTTGCGGGACAGGGGATTTCTGGGGCCAACGTCCTGACTTTC.

In this sample, this clone turned up once. The chain couples TRBV20-1 to TRBJ1-4; D ambiguous. The CDR3 loop spans 11 amino acids. Between the trimmed V and J ends, which lost 2 bases and 8 bases, there was a span of 6 bases. Germline CDR1 reads DFQATT; CDR2 reads SNEGSKA (reference sequence). The CDR3 protein is CSARNSEKLFF. The CDR3 DNA reads as TGCAGTGCTAGAAACAGCGAAAAACTGTTTTTT.

The chain uses TRBV7-2 and TRBJ2-3, with D hard to call. The V gene lost 1 base and the J gene lost 5 bases, with 10 bases spanning the gap. This CDR3 has 14 residues. Germline values: CDR1 SGHTA, CDR2 FQGNSA. DNA for the CDR3: TGTGCCAGCAGCTTAGGGTCCCCCGGAGATACGCAGTATTTT. Translated: CASSLGSPGDTQYF.

This chain uses TRBV28 with TRBJ2-1; possibly TRBD1 for D (7 bases). The V end lost 4 bases, the J end lost 0 bases, and 10 bases lay between the germline ends. Germline-derived CDR1 and CDR2 are MDHEN and SYDVKM. This CDR3 has 15 amino acids. The CDR3 region has the DNA TGTGCCAGCAGTTCAGGGGGGTTCTCCTACAATGAGCAGTTCTTC. Amino acids: CASSSGGFSYNEQFF. The full variable domain, its missing parts supplied by reference TRBV28 and TRBJ2-1, is DVKVTQSSRYLVKRTGEKVFLECVQDMDHENMFWYRQDPGLGLRLIYFSYDVKMKEKGDIPEGYSVSREKKERFSLILESASTNQTSMYLCASSSGGFSYNEQFFGPGTRLTVL.

This clone was observed once. The chain joins TRBV4-1 to TRBJ1-2; 9 bases match TRBD1. Germline V gene data show CDR1 as MGHRA and CDR2 as YSYEKL. V shed 5 bases and J 3 bases; nucleotides not matched to a gene: 4. The CDR3 contains 14 residues. CDR3 in amino acids: CASSADRGDYGYTF. In DNA, the CDR3 is TGCGCCAGCAGCGCGGACAGGGGCGACTATGGCTACACCTTC.

The rearrangement joins TRBV6-5 to TRBJ1-2; 7 bases are a match to TRBD1. The CDR3 runs to 13 residues. Looked up from germline, CDR1 is MNHEY and CDR2 is SVGAGI. Losses at the gene ends were 6 bases for V and 8 bases for J; bases not matched to a gene: 9. This CDR3 reads CASSPQGFGGYTF. The CDR3 nucleotides read TGTGCCAGCAGCCCACAGGGGTTTGGAGGCTACACCTTC.